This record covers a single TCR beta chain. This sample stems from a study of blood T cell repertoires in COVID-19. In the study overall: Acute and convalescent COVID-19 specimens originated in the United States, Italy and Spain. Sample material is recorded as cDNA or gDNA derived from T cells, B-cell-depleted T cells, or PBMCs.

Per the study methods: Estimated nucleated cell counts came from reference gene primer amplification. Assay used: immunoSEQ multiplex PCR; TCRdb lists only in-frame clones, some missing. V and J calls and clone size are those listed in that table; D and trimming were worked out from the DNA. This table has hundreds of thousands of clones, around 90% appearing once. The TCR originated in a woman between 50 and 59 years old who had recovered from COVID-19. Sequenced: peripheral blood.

This CDR3 is CASSPGGGATYEQYF. DNA of the CDR3: TGTGCCAGCAGCCCCGGAGGGGGGGCCACCTACGAGCAGTACTTC. The chain is built from TRBV4-2 and TRBJ2-7; possibly TRBD2 for D (7 bases). The CDR3 sequence is 15 residues long. Trimming cost V 4 bases and J 2 bases, with 15 bases left between them. CDR1 is LGHNA, CDR2 YNFKEQ, per germline.